The 21 T cell receptor beta chains given below trace back to one sample, sequenced in a study of OX40 agonist ivuxolimab in advanced cancers. Data came from immunoSEQ multiplex PCR; TCRdb stores just in-frame clones and leaves some out. The table shows about 80,000 clones, with roughly 90% occurring only once. The sample here was CD4+ or CD8+ T cells sorted from blood, taken in a trial of the OX40 agonist ivuxolimab. Source of these receptors: an adult with an advanced solid tumor such as melanoma, head and neck, liver or kidney cancer.

The rearrangement uses TRBV4-3 and TRBJ2-1; 10 bases match TRBD2. The germline CDR1 and CDR2 sequences are LGHNA and YSLEER. The CDR3 is 16 residues long. After removal of 0 bases from V and 8 bases from J, the junction contained 7 bases not matched to a gene. The CDR3 protein is CASSQEASGGAYEQFF. CDR3 nucleotides: TGCGCCAGCAGCCAAGAGGCAAGCGGGGGGGCCTATGAGCAGTTCTTC.

V and J are TRBV5-1 and TRBJ1-3; 7 nucleotides line up with TRBD1. Germline CDR1 SGHRS, CDR2 YFSETQ. This CDR3 has 16 residues. After removal of 0 bases from V and 2 bases from J, the junction contained 5 bases not matched to a gene. The CDR3 is CASSLGDSFTGNTIYF. CDR3 DNA: TGCGCCAGCAGCTTGGGGGACAGTTTTACTGGAAACACCATATATTTT.

This rearrangement joins TRBV29-1 to TRBJ1-2, with TRBD1 identical over 11 bases. The trim removed 6 bases at V and 8 bases at J, leaving 5 bases unmatched. The CDR3 sequence is 12 residues long. Germline CDR1 SQVTM, CDR2 ANQGSEA. Here the CDR3 reads CSVPDRGQGYTF. For the CDR3, the DNA is TGCAGCGTCCCGGACAGGGGGCAGGGCTACACCTTC.

This chain connects TRBV7-9 to TRBJ2-1; D is unresolved. The CDR3 has 15 residues. CDR1 is SEHNR, CDR2 FQNEAQ, per germline (reference sequence). Between the trimmed V and J ends, which lost 3 bases and 8 bases, there was a span of 17 bases. This chain's CDR3 is CASSFVSGSHDEQFF. The CDR3 coding sequence is TGTGCCAGCAGCTTTGTAAGTGGCTCCCACGATGAGCAGTTCTTC.

This chain connects TRBV9 to TRBJ2-7, with 10 bases lining up with TRBD1. V trimming: 3 bases; J trimming: 4 bases; junction bases outside the gene matches: 7. The CDR3 is 15 amino acids. Germline assignment: CDR1 SGDLS and CDR2 YYNGEE. The CDR3 is CASSGPGQGTYEQYF. CDR3 sequence (DNA): TGTGCCAGCAGCGGCCCGGGACAGGGGACGTACGAGCAGTACTTC. The full variable domain, with the rest looked up from reference TRBV9 and TRBJ2-7, is DSGVTQTPKHLITATGQRVTLRCSPRSGDLSVYWYQQSLDQGLQFLIQYYNGEERAKGNILERFSAQQFPDLHSELNLSSLELGDSALYFCASSGPGQGTYEQYFGPGTRLTVT.

This chain connects TRBV7-9 to TRBJ2-3, with unresolved D. The CDR3 runs 14 residues. V lost 1 base and J 6 bases, leaving 11 bases between the germline ends. The germline CDR1 and CDR2 sequences are SEHNR and FQNEAQ (reference sequence). Here the CDR3 reads CASSLVGSGDTQYF. In DNA, the CDR3 is TGTGCCAGCAGCTTAGTAGGGTCTGGTGATACGCAGTATTTT.

The chain couples TRBV25-1 to TRBJ1-1; D is possibly TRBD1 (6 bases). CDR1 MGHDK and CDR2 SYGVNS come from the germline V gene. Deletions cut 1 base from V and 0 bases from J, with 18 bases between. This CDR3 region has 18 residues. This chain's CDR3 is CASSESDRTWAMNTEAFF. DNA for the CDR3: TGTGCCAGCAGTGAATCCGACAGGACCTGGGCTATGAACACTGAAGCTTTCTTT.

The genes are TRBV27 and TRBJ2-3; D is unresolved. V lost 6 bases and J lost 1, with 11 bases in between. The CDR3 is 14 amino acids. Germline V gives CDR1 MNHEY, CDR2 SMNVEV (reference sequence). The CDR3 spells CASSPDLGTDTQYF. The DNA for the CDR3 is TGTGCCAGCAGCCCAGACCTCGGCACAGATACGCAGTATTTT.

V is TRBV19 and J is TRBJ2-7; weak D call: TRBD1 (6 bases). Trimming removed 5 bases from V and 2 bases from J, with 10 bases in between. This CDR3 spans 13 amino acids. Germline lookup yields CDR1 LNHDA and CDR2 SQIVND (reference sequence). The CDR3 protein is CASSPGVTYEQYF. Written as DNA, the CDR3 is TGTGCCAGTAGTCCAGGGGTAACCTACGAGCAGTACTTC.

CDR3 sequence (DNA): TGTGCCAGCAGCCCGACGGGACTTGACACAGATACGCAGTATTTT. Translating gives CASSPTGLDTDTQYF. The gene calls are TRBV7-3 and TRBJ2-3, with D possibly TRBD2 on 6 matching bases. CDR3 size: 15 residues. The V end lost 5 bases, the J end lost 2 bases, and 14 bases lay between the germline ends. Germline CDR1 reads SGHTA; CDR2 reads FQGTGA.

This clone was recorded at least ten times. The chain has TRBV7-9 and TRBJ1-1, with 7 positions matching TRBD1. Germline V gene sequence: CDR1 SEHNR, CDR2 FQNEAQ (reference sequence). V lost 1 base, J lost 5 bases, and 4 bases stayed unmatched. The CDR3 length is 14 residues. As DNA, the CDR3 is TGTGCCAGCAGCTTAGGTCCAGGGGGGACTGAAGCTTTCTTT. Protein sequence: CASSLGPGGTEAFF.

In its sample, this clone was seen once. A much larger clone sits a single nucleotide away, making a read error possible. The rearrangement uses TRBV5-4 and TRBJ2-1; D not certain. The germline V gene has CDR1 SGHNT and CDR2 YYREEE (reference sequence). The CDR3 is 14 amino acids. Deletions cut 0 bases from V and 0 bases from J, with 4 bases between. The CDR3 DNA sequence: TGTGCCAGCAGCTTGGGGAGCTCCTACAATGAGCAGTTCTTC. Translation: CASSLGSSYNEQFF.

V usage is TRBV7-3 and J usage is TRBJ2-7, with 9 bases that match TRBD2. Germline V gives CDR1 SGHTA, CDR2 FQGTGA. The CDR3 covers 14 residues. The V gene end was trimmed by 5 bases and the J gene end by 8 bases; junction bases not matched to a gene: 10. The CDR3 region is CASSPIAGAGKQYF. The CDR3 coding sequence is TGTGCCAGCAGCCCAATAGCGGGGGCCGGAAAGCAGTACTTC.

The V and J genes are TRBV27 and TRBJ2-1; TRBD1 might be the D (6 bases). CDR1 MNHEY and CDR2 SMNVEV come from the germline V gene (reference sequence). CDR3 length: 14 amino acids. Trimming took 3 bases from V and 9 from J, leaving 15 bases between them. Here the CDR3 DNA reads TGTGCCAGCAGTTTGGGGACACTACCCGGTGAGCAGTTCTTC. It codes for CASSLGTLPGEQFF.

This sequence joins TRBV6-1 and TRBJ1-2; TRBD1 aligns across 7 bases. V lost 0 bases to trimming and J lost 5 bases; unmatched junction nucleotides: 12. The CDR3 has 17 amino acids. CDR1 is MNHNS and CDR2 is SASEGT in the germline V gene. The CDR3 loop is CASSEAVGVRGDYGYTF. In nucleotides, the CDR3 is TGTGCCAGCAGTGAAGCTGTTGGTGTCAGGGGGGATTATGGCTACACCTTC.

This rearrangement joins TRBV7-9 to TRBJ2-5; D perhaps matches TRBD2 (6 bases). The CDR3 has 16 residues. The ends were cut back, 4 bases at V and 5 bases at J, with 20 bases in the middle. In germline, CDR1 is SEHNR, CDR2 FQNEAQ (reference sequence). The CDR3: CASSSPSGISGETQYF. CDR3 bases: TGTGCCAGCAGCTCCCCCTCTGGGATCAGCGGGGAGACCCAGTACTTC. Together with reference TRBV7-9 and TRBJ2-5, the CDR3 gives the full variable domain: DTGVSQNPRHKITKRGQNVTFRCDPISEHNRLYWYRQTLGQGPEFLTYFQNEAQLEKSRLLSDRFSAERPKGSFSTLEIQRTEQGDSAMYLCASSSPSGISGETQYFGPGTRLLVL.

This clone was observed a few times. V and J are TRBV5-4 and TRBJ2-1, with D perhaps being TRBD1 or TRBD2 (5 bases each). The germline CDR1 and CDR2 sequences are SGHNT and YYREEE (reference sequence). CDR3 size: 15 residues. V was shortened by 4 bases and J by 4 bases, with 15 bases between the two germline ends. CDR3 nucleotides: TGTGCCAGCAGCCCGGGACCCTTTTCTTACAATGAGCAGTTCTTC. This sequence encodes CASSPGPFSYNEQFF. The whole variable domain, remainder taken from reference TRBV5-4 and TRBJ2-1, is ETGVTQSPTHLIKTRGQQVTLRCSSQSGHNTVSWYQQALGQGPQFIFQYYREEENGRGNFPPRFSGLQFPNYSSELNVNALELDDSALYLCASSPGPFSYNEQFFGPGTRLTVL.

This sequence joins TRBV5-1 and TRBJ2-7; possibly TRBD2 for D (7 bases). The germline CDR1 and CDR2 sequences are SGHRS and YFSETQ. This CDR3 is built from 14 residues. V gave up 7 bases and J gave up 2 bases, with 16 bases separating them. CDR3 loop: CASRGGAWPYEQYF. CDR3 DNA: TGCGCCAGCCGAGGGGGGGCCTGGCCCTACGAGCAGTACTTC.

This clone is termed medium-sized (0.01 to 0.1%). The chain links TRBV6-5 to TRBJ2-7, with TRBD2 as a possible D gene (7 bases). CDR1 MNHEY and CDR2 SVGAGI come from the germline V gene. The V end lost 3 bases, the J end lost 4 bases, and 19 bases lay between the germline ends. The length of the CDR3 is 16 residues. CDR3 in DNA: TGTGCCAGCAGTTATAATCGGGGGGCATTCGGATACGAGCAGTACTTC. Translation gives CASSYNRGAFGYEQYF.

The J gene is TRBJ2-2, the V gene TRBV6-5; D perhaps matches TRBD2 (5 bases). V lost 5 bases and J lost 7, with 11 bases in between. This CDR3 is 13 amino acids long. Germline CDR1 is MNHEY and CDR2 is SVGAGI. The CDR3 spells CASSPGMHGELFF. The CDR3 region has the DNA TGTGCCAGCAGTCCGGGGATGCACGGGGAGCTGTTTTTT.

V and J are TRBV2 and TRBJ2-7, with D hard to call. CDR1 SNHLY and CDR2 FYNNEI come from the germline V gene. Between the trimmed V and J ends, which lost 7 bases and 2 bases, there was a span of 9 bases. The length of the CDR3 is 12 residues. The CDR3 coding sequence is TGTGCCAGCACTCCCGGGCCCTACGAGCAGTACTTC. This sequence encodes CASTPGPYEQYF.